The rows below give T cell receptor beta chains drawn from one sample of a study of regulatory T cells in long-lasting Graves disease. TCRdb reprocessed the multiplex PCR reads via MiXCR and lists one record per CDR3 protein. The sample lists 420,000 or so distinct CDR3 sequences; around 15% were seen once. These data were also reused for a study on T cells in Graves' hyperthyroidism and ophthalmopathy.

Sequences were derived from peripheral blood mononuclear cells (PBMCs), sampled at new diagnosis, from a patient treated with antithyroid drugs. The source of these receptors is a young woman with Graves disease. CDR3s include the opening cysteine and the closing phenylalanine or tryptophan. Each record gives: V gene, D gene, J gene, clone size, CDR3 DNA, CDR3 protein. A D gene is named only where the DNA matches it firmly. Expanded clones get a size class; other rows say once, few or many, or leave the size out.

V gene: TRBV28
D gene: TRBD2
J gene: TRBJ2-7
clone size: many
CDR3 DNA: TGTGCCAGCAGTCTACAAGCGGGATCACGCGAGCAGTACTTC
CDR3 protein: CASSLQAGSREQYF

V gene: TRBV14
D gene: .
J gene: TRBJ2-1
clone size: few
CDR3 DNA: TGTGCCAGCAGCTTCGCTCAGGGACCTTACAATGAGCAGTTCTTC
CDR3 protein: CASSFAQGPYNEQFF

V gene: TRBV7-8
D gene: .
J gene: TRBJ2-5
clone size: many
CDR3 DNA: TGTGCCAGCAGCTTAGCACAACGGACAGAGACCCAGTACTTC
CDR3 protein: CASSLAQRTETQYF

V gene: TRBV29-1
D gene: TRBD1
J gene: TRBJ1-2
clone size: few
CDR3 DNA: TGCAGCGTTCTGGGGGACAGAGATAACTATGGCTACACCTTC
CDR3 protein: CSVLGDRDNYGYTF

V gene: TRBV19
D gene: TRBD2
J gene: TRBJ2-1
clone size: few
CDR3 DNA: TGTGCCAGTAGTACCCCGGGACTAGCTTCTAATGAGCAGTTCTTC
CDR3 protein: CASSTPGLASNEQFF

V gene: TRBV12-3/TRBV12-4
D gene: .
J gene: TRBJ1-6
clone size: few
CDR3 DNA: TGTGCCAGCAGTTTATCCCTTTATAATTCACCCCTCCACTTT
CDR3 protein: CASSLSLYNSPLHF

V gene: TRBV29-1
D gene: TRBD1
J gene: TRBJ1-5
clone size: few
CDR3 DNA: TGCAGCGTTGGGACAGGTTATAGCAATCAGCCCCAGCATTTT
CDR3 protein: CSVGTGYSNQPQHF

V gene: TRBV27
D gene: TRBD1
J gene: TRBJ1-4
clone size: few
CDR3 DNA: TGTGCCAGCAGTTTACGGATCCCCGGGACAGGGATTAATGAAAAACTGTTTTTT
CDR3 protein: CASSLRIPGTGINEKLFF

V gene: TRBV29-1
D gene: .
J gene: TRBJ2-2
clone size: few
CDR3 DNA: TGCAGCCCTGCAAGGTCCGTACTCACCGGGGAGCTGTTTTTT
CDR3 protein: CSPARSVLTGELFF

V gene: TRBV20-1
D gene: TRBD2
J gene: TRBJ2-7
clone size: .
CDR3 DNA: TGCAGTGCTAGTTCCCTTCTAGCGGGACCCATCGACGAGCAGTACTTC
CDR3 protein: CSASSLLAGPIDEQYF

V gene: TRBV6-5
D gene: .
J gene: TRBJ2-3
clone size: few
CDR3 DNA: TGTGCCAGCAGTTACCTCAGGGGCACAGATACGCAGTATTTT
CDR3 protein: CASSYLRGTDTQYF

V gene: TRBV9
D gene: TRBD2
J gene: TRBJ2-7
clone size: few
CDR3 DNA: TGTGCCAGCAGCGTAGACGGGGAGGGAAGCTACGAGCAGTACTTC
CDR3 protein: CASSVDGEGSYEQYF

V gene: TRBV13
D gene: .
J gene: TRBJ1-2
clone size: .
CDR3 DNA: TGTGCCAGCAGCGTCAGAGCTAACTATGGCTACACCTTC
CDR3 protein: CASSVRANYGYTF

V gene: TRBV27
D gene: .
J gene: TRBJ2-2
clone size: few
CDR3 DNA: TGTGCCAGCAGTTTCTTGCGGGACGGCTCAAACACCGGGGAGCTGTTTTTT
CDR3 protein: CASSFLRDGSNTGELFF

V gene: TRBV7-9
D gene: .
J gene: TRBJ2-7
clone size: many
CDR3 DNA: TGTGCCAGCAGCTTAATGGCGGGACCCTACGAGCAGTACTTC
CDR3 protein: CASSLMAGPYEQYF

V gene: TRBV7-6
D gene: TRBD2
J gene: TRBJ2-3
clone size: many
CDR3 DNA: TGTGCCAGCAGCAGAGCGGGAGGGGGCACAGATACGCAGTATTTT
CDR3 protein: CASSRAGGGTDTQYF

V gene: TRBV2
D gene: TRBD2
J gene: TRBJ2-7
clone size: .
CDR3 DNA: TGTGCCAGCAGTTCCGGGACTAGCGTCTACGAGCAGTACTTC
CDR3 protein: CASSSGTSVYEQYF

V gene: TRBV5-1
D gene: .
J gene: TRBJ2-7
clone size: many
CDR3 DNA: TGCGCCAGCAGATCACGCCGGGACACCTACGAGCAGTACTTC
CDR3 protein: CASRSRRDTYEQYF